The 18 T cell receptor beta chains presented below share a single source sample, sequenced in a study of blood T cell repertoires in COVID-19. Using immunoSEQ multiplex PCR, the repertoire was profiled, and TCRdb retains in-frame clones only, with some absent. Of more than 15,000 clones in the sample, approximately 87% were seen once. The sequenced material came from peripheral blood. The receptors come from a human donor in a cohort sampled during active COVID-19.

This clone turned up a few times. The chain couples TRBV6-5 to TRBJ2-7; D is unresolved. This CDR3 contains 11 residues. V lost 4 bases and J lost 2, with 3 bases in between. The germline V gene encodes CDR1 MNHEY and CDR2 SVGAGI. The CDR3 sequence: CASSSTYEQYF. The CDR3 region has the DNA TGTGCCAGCAGTTCCACCTACGAGCAGTACTTC.

J is TRBJ2-3 and V is TRBV7-2, with 13 bases aligning to TRBD2. Losses at the gene ends were 1 base for V and 2 bases for J; bases not matched to a gene: 3. CDR1 and CDR2 (germline): SGHTA, FQGNSA. The CDR3 has 17 amino acids. The CDR3 sequence: CASSLGGLAGPTDTQYF. CDR3 DNA: TGTGCCAGCAGCTTAGGGGGACTAGCGGGGCCCACAGATACGCAGTATTTT.

This clone is a singleton in its sample. The chain has TRBV29-1 and TRBJ2-5; tentative D call: TRBD1 (8 bases). Trimming shortened V by 4 bases and J by 4 bases, and 16 bases separated the two germline ends. Germline-derived CDR1 and CDR2 are SQVTM and ANQGSEA. The CDR3 has 14 residues. The CDR3 nucleotides are TGCAGCGTTGGGGGGGGGACAGGTACAGAGACCCAGTACTTC. Its translation: CSVGGGTGTETQYF.

For the CDR3, the DNA is TGTGCCAGCAGTCCGTCGACAGGGCTTGTGAACACTGAAGCTTTCTTT. Its translation: CASSPSTGLVNTEAFF. The chain links TRBV5-4 to TRBJ1-1, with 7 bases matching TRBD1. Germline loops: CDR1 SGHNT, CDR2 YYREEE (reference sequence). The V and J ends lost 5 bases and 0 bases, in that order; junction bases with no gene match: 10. CDR3 length: 16 amino acids. The entire variable domain, with the rest obtained from reference TRBV5-4 and TRBJ1-1, is as follows: ETGVTQSPTHLIKTRGQQVTLRCSSQSGHNTVSWYQQALGQGPQFIFQYYREEENGRGNFPPRFSGLQFPNYSSELNVNALELDDSALYLCASSPSTGLVNTEAFFGQGTRLTVV.

This rearrangement joins TRBV3-1 (or the pseudogene TRBV3-2) to TRBJ1-1; 8 bases align to TRBD1. The CDR3 extends over 15 amino acids. Per the germline V gene, CDR1 is LGHDT and CDR2 is YNNKEL (reference sequence). J lost 3 bases, V lost 4 bases, and 7 bases had no gene match. In DNA, the CDR3 is TGTGCCAGCAGCCCCGGGACAGGCTCGGACACTGAAGCTTTCTTT. Translation: CASSPGTGSDTEAFF.

The rearrangement links TRBV5-4 to TRBJ2-5, with 8 bases fitting TRBD2. The CDR3 totals 14 residues. The germline V gene encodes CDR1 SGHNT and CDR2 YYREEE (reference sequence). The ends lost 4 bases at V and 2 bases at J; junction bases unmatched: 4. CDR3 DNA sequence: TGTGCCAGCAGCGAAATAGCGGGACAAGAGACCCAGTACTTC. Translated: CASSEIAGQETQYF.

This rearrangement joins TRBV7-8 to TRBJ2-5; D is possibly TRBD1 (6 bases). The CDR3 has 14 residues. Germline CDR1 SGHVS, CDR2 FQNEAQ. The V end lost 5 bases, the J end lost 0 bases, and 10 bases lay between the germline ends. This CDR3 reads CASSPRTDQETQYF. For the CDR3, the DNA is TGTGCCAGCAGCCCGCGGACAGACCAAGAGACCCAGTACTTC.

This chain uses TRBV19 with TRBJ2-3, with 12 bases matching TRBD2. The CDR3 has 16 amino acids. Looked up from germline, CDR1 is LNHDA and CDR2 is SQIVND (reference sequence). V shed 10 bases and J 11 bases; nucleotides not matched to a gene: 19. As DNA, the CDR3 is TGTGCCATATCTAGCGGGAGGGCCAACGACGGGTATGTGCAGTATTTT. It codes for CAISSGRANDGYVQYF.

V gene TRBV3-1 (or the pseudogene TRBV3-2) combines with J gene TRBJ1-1; 7 bases agree with TRBD1. CDR1 is LGHDT, CDR2 YNNKEL, per germline (reference sequence). There are 14 residues in the CDR3. The J segment lost 7 bases and the V segment lost 4 bases, leaving 9 bases of the junction unmatched. CDR3 protein: CASSRNTGAGEAFF. The CDR3 nucleotides read TGTGCCAGCAGCCGAAACACAGGGGCGGGTGAAGCTTTCTTT.

The chain has TRBV5-4 and TRBJ1-5; no reliable D call. V lost 0 bases to trimming and J lost 9 bases, with 13 bases between them. The CDR3 loop spans 14 amino acids. CDR1 SGHNT and CDR2 YYREEE come from the germline V gene (reference sequence). The chain's CDR3 is CASSLGDGPGPQHF. In nucleotides, the CDR3 is TGTGCCAGCAGCTTGGGTGACGGCCCAGGGCCCCAGCATTTT.

The CDR3 here is CSAQTSGWPNEQFF. The CDR3 coding sequence is TGCAGCGCTCAGACTAGCGGGTGGCCCAATGAGCAGTTCTTC. The chain uses TRBV29-1 and TRBJ2-1, with TRBD2 matching over 10 bases. Trimming took 7 bases from V and 6 from J; bases not matched to a gene: 9. Germline V gene lookup returns CDR1 SQVTM and CDR2 ANQGSEA. This CDR3 is built from 14 residues.

This chain connects TRBV20-1 to TRBJ1-1; D is ambiguous. Germline V gene lookup returns CDR1 DFQATT and CDR2 SNEGSKA (reference sequence). The CDR3 covers 11 residues. V was cut by 3 bases and J by 3 bases, with 5 bases left in between. The CDR3 coding sequence is TGCAGTGCTAGGGCGGACACTGAAGCTTTCTTT. This gives the protein CSARADTEAFF.

The gene calls are TRBV20-1 and TRBJ2-7; TRBD1 matches 8 bases. The germline V gene has CDR1 DFQATT and CDR2 SNEGSKA (reference sequence). With V trimmed by 3 bases and J by 2 bases, 6 bases remained unmatched. The length of the CDR3 is 14 residues. CDR3 nucleotide sequence: TGCAGTGCTAGTTCAGGGGGCAAGGCCTACGAGCAGTACTTC. Its protein is CSASSGGKAYEQYF.

The CDR3 nucleotides read TGTGCCAGCTCACCAGGAGCTAGCGGGAGCCACGAGCAGTACTTC. It specifies CASSPGASGSHEQYF. V gene TRBV18 combines with J gene TRBJ2-7; 10 nucleotides match TRBD2. Germline CDR1 and CDR2: KGHSH and LQKENI. The CDR3 sequence is 15 residues long. J gave up 5 bases and V 2 bases, and 6 bases lay outside the gene matches.

The CDR3 DNA sequence: TGTGCCAGCAGCTTAGATTTTGGCGGGAGCTCCTACAATGAGCAGTTCTTC. Translation: CASSLDFGGSSYNEQFF. This chain links TRBV11-3 with TRBJ2-1, with 7 bases identical to TRBD2. Trimming removed 0 bases from V and 0 bases from J; junction bases left unmatched: 5. This CDR3 spans 17 amino acids. Germline CDR1 is SGHNT and CDR2 is YENEEA.

This clone was observed once. The chain combines TRBV7-9 with TRBJ2-7; TRBD2 aligns across 9 bases. The CDR3 is 15 residues long. With V trimmed by 5 bases and J by 3 bases, 8 bases remained unmatched. Germline V lookup: CDR1 SEHNR, CDR2 FQNEAQ (reference sequence). CDR3 residues: CASSQLAGNIYEQYF. The CDR3, as DNA: TGTGCCAGCAGCCAACTAGCGGGTAACATCTACGAGCAGTACTTC.

This clone was observed a single time. V gene TRBV3-1 (or the pseudogene TRBV3-2) combines with J gene TRBJ1-5; D not certain. V lost 0 bases to trimming and J lost 4 bases, with 10 bases between them. Germline-derived CDR1 and CDR2 are LGHDT and YNNKEL (reference sequence). This CDR3 has 15 residues. CDR3 DNA: TGTGCCAGCAGCCAAGATTTTAGCGAGAATCAGCCCCAGCATTTT. Its protein is CASSQDFSENQPQHF.

This clone was seen a handful of times. The chain uses TRBV2 and TRBJ2-7; 7 bases line up with TRBD1. The CDR3 consists of 13 residues. Germline V gene sequence: CDR1 SNHLY, CDR2 FYNNEI. The trim removed 6 bases at V and 2 bases at J, leaving 4 bases unmatched. The CDR3 DNA follows: TGTGCCAGCAGCCAGGGGGACGCCTACGAGCAGTACTTC. The encoded protein is CASSQGDAYEQYF.